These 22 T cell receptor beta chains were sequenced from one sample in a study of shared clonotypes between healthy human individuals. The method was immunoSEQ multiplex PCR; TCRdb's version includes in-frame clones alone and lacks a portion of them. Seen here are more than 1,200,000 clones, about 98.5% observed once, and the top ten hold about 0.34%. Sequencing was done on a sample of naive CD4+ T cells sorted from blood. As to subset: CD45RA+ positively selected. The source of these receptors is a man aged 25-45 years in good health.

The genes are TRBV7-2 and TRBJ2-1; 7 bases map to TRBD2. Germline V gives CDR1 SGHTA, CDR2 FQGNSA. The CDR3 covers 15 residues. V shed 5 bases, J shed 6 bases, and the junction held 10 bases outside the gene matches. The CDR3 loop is CASSPWGGSPNEQFF. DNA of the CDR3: TGTGCCAGCAGCCCCTGGGGCGGGAGTCCCAATGAGCAGTTCTTC. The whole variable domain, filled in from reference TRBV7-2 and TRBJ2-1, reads GAGVSQSPSNKVTEKGKDVELRCDPISGHTALYWYRQSLGQGLEFLIYFQGNSAPDKSGLPSDRFSAERTGGSVSTLTIQRTQQEDSAVYLCASSPWGGSPNEQFFGPGTRLTVL.

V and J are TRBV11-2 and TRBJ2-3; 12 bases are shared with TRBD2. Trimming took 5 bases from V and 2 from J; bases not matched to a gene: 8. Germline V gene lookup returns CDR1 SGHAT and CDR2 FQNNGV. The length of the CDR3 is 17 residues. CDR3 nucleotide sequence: TGTGCCAGCAGCAAAGGGCTAGCGGGAGGGACCACAGATACGCAGTATTTT. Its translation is CASSKGLAGGTTDTQYF.

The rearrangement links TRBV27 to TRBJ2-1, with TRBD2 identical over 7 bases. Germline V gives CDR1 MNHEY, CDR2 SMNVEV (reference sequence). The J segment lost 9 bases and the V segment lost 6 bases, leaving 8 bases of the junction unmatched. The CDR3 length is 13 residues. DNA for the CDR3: TGTGCCAGCAGACGACTAGCCGCAGGTGAGCAGTTCTTC. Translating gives CASRRLAAGEQFF.

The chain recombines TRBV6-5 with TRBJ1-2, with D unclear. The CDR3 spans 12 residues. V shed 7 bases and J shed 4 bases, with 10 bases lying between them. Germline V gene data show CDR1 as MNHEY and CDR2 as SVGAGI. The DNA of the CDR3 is TGTGCCAGCAACTCAGACTCCTATGGCTACACCTTC. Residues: CASNSDSYGYTF.

In nucleotides, the CDR3 is TGTGCCAGCAGGCAAATCGGGACAGGGGATTACAATGAGCAGTTCTTC. It is translated as CASRQIGTGDYNEQFF. This chain links TRBV7-9 with TRBJ2-1, with 10 positions matching TRBD1. From germline, CDR1 is SEHNR and CDR2 FQNEAQ (reference sequence). This CDR3 is built from 16 residues. Germline trimming cut 6 bases from V and 4 bases from J; bases unmatched to any gene: 9. The full variable domain, completed using reference TRBV7-9 and TRBJ2-1, is DTGVSQNPRHKITKRGQNVTFRCDPISEHNRLYWYRQTLGQGPEFLTYFQNEAQLEKSRLLSDRFSAERPKGSFSTLEIQRTEQGDSAMYLCASRQIGTGDYNEQFFGPGTRLTVL.

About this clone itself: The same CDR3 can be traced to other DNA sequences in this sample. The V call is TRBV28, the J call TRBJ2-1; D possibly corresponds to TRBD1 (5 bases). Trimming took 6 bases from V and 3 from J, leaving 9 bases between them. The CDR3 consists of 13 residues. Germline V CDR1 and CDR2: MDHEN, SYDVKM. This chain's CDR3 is CASRLDSYNEQFF. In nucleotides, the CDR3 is TGTGCCAGCAGGCTCGACAGCTACAATGAGCAGTTCTTC. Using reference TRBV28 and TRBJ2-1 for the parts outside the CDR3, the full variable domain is DVKVTQSSRYLVKRTGEKVFLECVQDMDHENMFWYRQDPGLGLRLIYFSYDVKMKEKGDIPEGYSVSREKKERFSLILESASTNQTSMYLCASRLDSYNEQFFGPGTRLTVL.

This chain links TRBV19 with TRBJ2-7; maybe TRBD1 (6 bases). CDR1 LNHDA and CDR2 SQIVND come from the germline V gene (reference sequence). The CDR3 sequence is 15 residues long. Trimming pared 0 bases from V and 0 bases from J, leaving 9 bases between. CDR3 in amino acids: CASSIETGYSYEQYF. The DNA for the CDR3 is TGTGCCAGTAGTATAGAAACAGGGTACTCCTACGAGCAGTACTTC.

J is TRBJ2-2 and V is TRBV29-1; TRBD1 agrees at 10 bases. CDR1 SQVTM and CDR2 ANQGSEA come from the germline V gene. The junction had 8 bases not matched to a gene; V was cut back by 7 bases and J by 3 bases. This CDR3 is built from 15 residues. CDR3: CSARYGTGDTGELFF. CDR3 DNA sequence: TGCAGCGCCCGCTATGGGACAGGGGACACCGGGGAGCTGTTTTTT.

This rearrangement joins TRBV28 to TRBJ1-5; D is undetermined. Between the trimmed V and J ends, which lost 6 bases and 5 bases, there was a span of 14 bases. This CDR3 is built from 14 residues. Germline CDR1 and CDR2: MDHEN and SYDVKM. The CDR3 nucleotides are TGTGCCAGCAGCCTAAGGCAAGGATATCAGCCCCAGCATTTT. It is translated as CASSLRQGYQPQHF.

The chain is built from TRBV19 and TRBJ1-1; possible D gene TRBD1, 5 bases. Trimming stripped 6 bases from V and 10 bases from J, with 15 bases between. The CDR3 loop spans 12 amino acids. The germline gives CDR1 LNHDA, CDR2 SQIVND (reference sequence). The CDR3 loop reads CASRWGRDRAFF. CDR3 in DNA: TGTGCCAGTAGATGGGGGAGGGACCGAGCTTTCTTT.

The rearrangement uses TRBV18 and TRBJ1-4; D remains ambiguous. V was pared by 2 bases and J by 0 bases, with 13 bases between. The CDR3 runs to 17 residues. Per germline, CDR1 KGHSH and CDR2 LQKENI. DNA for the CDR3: TGTGCCAGCTCACCAATCGGAGGCCTCGCAACTAATGAAAAACTGTTTTTT. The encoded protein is CASSPIGGLATNEKLFF.

The CDR3 sequence is CASSRGTSEQHEQFF. CDR3 nucleotide sequence: TGTGCCAGCAGTCGTGGGACTAGCGAGCAACATGAGCAGTTCTTC. The chain couples TRBV27 to TRBJ2-1; TRBD2 aligns across 10 bases. The germline V gene has CDR1 MNHEY and CDR2 SMNVEV (reference sequence). V was pared by 5 bases and J by 8 bases, with 9 bases of the junction left unmatched. The CDR3 extends over 15 amino acids.

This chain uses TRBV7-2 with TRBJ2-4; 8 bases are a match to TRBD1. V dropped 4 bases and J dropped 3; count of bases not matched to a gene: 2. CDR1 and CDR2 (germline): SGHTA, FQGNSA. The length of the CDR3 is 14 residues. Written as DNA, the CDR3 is TGTGCCAGCAGCTCCGGGACAGGCAAAAACATTCAGTACTTC. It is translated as CASSSGTGKNIQYF.

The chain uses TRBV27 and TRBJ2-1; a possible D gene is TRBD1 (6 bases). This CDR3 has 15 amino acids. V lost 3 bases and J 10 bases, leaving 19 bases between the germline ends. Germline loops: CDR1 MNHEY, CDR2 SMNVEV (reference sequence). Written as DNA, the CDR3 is TGTGCCAGCAGTTTGGGAACAGGGTTGATTAGGGAGCAGTTCTTC. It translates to CASSLGTGLIREQFF.

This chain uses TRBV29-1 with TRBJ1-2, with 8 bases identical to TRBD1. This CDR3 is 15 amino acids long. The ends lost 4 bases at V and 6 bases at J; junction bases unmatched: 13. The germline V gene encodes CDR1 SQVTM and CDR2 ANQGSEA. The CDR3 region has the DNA TGCAGCGTTGGTGGTATGGACAGGGAGAGGAATGGCTACACCTTC. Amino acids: CSVGGMDRERNGYTF.

The CDR3 is CASSFYPGAQGSYEQYF. The CDR3 DNA sequence: TGTGCCAGCTCATTTTATCCAGGGGCCCAGGGCTCCTACGAGCAGTACTTC. The chain joins TRBV18 to TRBJ2-7; the D gene is possibly TRBD1 (6 bases). V was cut by 5 bases and J by 0 bases, with 20 bases left in between. CDR3 size: 17 residues. In germline, CDR1 is KGHSH, CDR2 LQKENI.

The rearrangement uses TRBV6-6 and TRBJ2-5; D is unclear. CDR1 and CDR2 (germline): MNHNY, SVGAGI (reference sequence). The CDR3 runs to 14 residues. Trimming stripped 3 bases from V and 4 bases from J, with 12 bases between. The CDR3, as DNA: TGTGCCAGCAGTTATGTCCCGCGAGGAGAGACCCAGTACTTC. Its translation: CASSYVPRGETQYF.

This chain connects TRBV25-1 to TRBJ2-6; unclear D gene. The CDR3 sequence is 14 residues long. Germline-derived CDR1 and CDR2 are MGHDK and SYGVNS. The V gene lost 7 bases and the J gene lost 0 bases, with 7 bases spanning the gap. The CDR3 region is CASTRTSGANVLTF. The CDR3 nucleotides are TGTGCCAGCACAAGGACCTCTGGGGCCAACGTCCTGACTTTC.

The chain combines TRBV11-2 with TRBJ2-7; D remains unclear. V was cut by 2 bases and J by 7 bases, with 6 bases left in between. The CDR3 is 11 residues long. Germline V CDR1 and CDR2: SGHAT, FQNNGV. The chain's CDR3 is CASSLTVEQYF. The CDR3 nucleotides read TGTGCCAGCAGCTTAACGGTAGAGCAGTACTTC.

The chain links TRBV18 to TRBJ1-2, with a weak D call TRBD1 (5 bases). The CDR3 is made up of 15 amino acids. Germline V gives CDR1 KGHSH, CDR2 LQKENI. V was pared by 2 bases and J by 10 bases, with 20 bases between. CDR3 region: CASSPGPILGEAYTF. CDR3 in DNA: TGTGCCAGCTCACCAGGCCCGATCCTGGGGGAGGCCTACACCTTC.

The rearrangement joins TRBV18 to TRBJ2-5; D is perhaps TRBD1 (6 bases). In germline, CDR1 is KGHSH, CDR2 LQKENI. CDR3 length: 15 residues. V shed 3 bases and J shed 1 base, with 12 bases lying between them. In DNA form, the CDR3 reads TGTGCCAGCTCACCTCCGGGACACTTCCAAGAGACCCAGTACTTC. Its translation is CASSPPGHFQETQYF.

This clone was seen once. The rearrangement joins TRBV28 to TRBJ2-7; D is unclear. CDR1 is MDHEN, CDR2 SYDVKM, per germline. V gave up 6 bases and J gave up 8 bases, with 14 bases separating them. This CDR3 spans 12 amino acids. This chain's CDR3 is CASSPGGRKQYF. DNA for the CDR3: TGTGCCAGCAGCCCGGGTGGCCGAAAGCAGTACTTC.